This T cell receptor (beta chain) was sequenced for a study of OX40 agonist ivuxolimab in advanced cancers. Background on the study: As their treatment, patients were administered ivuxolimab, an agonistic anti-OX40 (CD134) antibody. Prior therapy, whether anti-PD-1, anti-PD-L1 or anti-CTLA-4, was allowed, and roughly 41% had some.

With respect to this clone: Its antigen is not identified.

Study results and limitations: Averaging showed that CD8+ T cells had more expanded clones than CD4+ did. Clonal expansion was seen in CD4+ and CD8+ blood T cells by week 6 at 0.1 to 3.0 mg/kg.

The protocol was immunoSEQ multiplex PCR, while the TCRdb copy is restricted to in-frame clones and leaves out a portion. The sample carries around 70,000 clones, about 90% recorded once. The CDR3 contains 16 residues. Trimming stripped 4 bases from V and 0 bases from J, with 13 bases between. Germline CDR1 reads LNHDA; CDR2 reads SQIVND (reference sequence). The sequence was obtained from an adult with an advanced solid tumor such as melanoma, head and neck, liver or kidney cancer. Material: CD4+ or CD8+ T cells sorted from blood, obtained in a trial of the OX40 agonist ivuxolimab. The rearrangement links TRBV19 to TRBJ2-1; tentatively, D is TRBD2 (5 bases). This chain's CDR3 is CASSTLSTSSYNEQFF. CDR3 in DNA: TGTGCCAGTAGTACCCTTAGTACTAGCTCCTACAATGAGCAGTTCTTC. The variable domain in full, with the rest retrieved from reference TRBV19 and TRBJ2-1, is DGGITQSPKYLFRKEGQNVTLSCEQNLNHDAMYWYRQDPGQGLRLIYYSQIVNDFQKGDIAEGYSVSREKKESFPLTVTSAQKNPTAFYLCASSTLSTSSYNEQFFGPGTRLTVL.